Included here is one T cell receptor (beta chain) sequence, with context. This clonotype was counted ten times or more. Its antigen remains undetermined. No much larger clonotype is one base removed from it; base qualities were not supplied. The sample comes from a study of human T cells and chemical hapten exposure (TCRdb year 2021). In terms of the full investigation: For sensitization, 2% DPC in acetone was applied to a roughly 2 cm by roughly 2 cm area of upper inner arm skin. Weekly therapeutic DPC doses were additionally applied to the scalp of patients throughout the roughly 26-week study period. For TCR sequencing, blood came from 25 to 35 alopecia patients at anywhere from one to four time points (pre-sensitization, 2, 6 and 24 weeks). Alopecia areata with under or over 50% scalp involvement, alopecia totalis and alopecia universalis were represented in the patient cohort, which was mostly female. In alopecia patients, the study followed how the peripheral blood TCR repertoire changed in vivo over primary and secondary sensitization to diphenylcyclopropenone (DPC), a hapten. Patch testing was done on the upper back using Finn chambers containing 0.01% DPC, and results were scored after 6 days according to International Contact Dermatitis Research Group standards. The libraries were sequenced as a pool, and the TCR yield per sample differed mostly because of small variations in library volumes within the pool. Patient blood was sampled pre-sensitization (week 0) and at 2, 6 and about 24 weeks after DPC sensitization.

The CDR1 and CDR2 encoded by the germline V gene (reference sequence) are LGHDT and YNNKEL. Compared with germline, V lacks 1 base and J lacks 3 bases; bases without a gene match: 5. The CDR3 measures 15 amino acids from cysteine to phenylalanine. The CDR3 DNA has 45 bases and is translated from base 1. Library generation was performed with RACE. This sample was sequenced with a NextSeq 500. Library preparation attached unique molecular identifiers to individual cDNA molecules for quantitative, reproducible TCR counting. Both TCR alpha and TCR beta chains were sequenced from each blood RNA sample. The paper's data handling went like this. The median number of TCRs per sample was approximately 98,000, ranging from roughly 23,224 to 690,600. The Decombinator software suite was used to annotate the V, J and CDR3 of the TCR reads. For the PS versus PT1 abundance plots, all samples were subsampled to the same number of TCRs (28,000). TCRs were defined as expanded if absent before sensitization and observed at least eight times at the 2-week time point. TCRdb reprocessing: public reads trimmed at Q25 with fastp, clones called with MiXCR, in-frame beta chains kept. Rows matching on CDR3 protein sequence are summarized as one entry with the most common DNA and genes. The V and J calls and clone size come from TCRdb's table, not from the authors' own analysis. The sample data list roughly 50,000 distinct CDR3 sequences, and about a tenth of these were observed just once. Over 1.5% of the sample goes to the ten largest clones.

The sample's time point label, in plain terms: patch test 2, 6 weeks after DPC sensitization. The treatment or condition label, read with the paper, signifies: therapeutic diphenylcyclopropenone sensitization with weekly scalp DPC. Blood at each patch-test visit was drawn before the patch test was applied. Eligible patients were aged 18 to 70, diagnosed with alopecia, deemed suitable for DPC therapy, and excluded if pregnant. Total RNA was extracted from unfractionated whole blood collected in Tempus Blood RNA tubes. The paper as a whole reports these results and caveats: Because all patients had alopecia, a presumed autoimmune disease, the immune response of the patients might differ from that of healthy individuals. Repeated subsampling changed both the strength of the expansion versus patch-test correlation and the threshold at which that correlation became significant. Significantly more large CDR3 similarity clusters were formed by expanded TCRs than by pre-sensitization or healthy control sets, consistent with antigen-driven responses. No change with DPC sensitization was found in the number of TCRs above 1 in 1000 frequency, and no evidence of global repertoire structure alterations was found. Patch test score correlated positively with the number of PT1 expanded TCRs, reaching significance at thresholds 8, 16 and 32 but not at 4.

This clonotype originated in a woman in her forties or fifties with alopecia areata. Some clones in this sample may be carry-over from other donors' samples. The sequenced sample was whole blood, obtained in connection with sensitization to the hapten diphenylcyclopropenone (DPC). The chain is assembled from TRBV3-1 and TRBJ2-7, and TRBD2 aligns with 8 junction nucleotides. CDR3 reads: CASSQVVAGIYEQYF. The DNA is as follows: TGTGCCAGCAGCCAAGTTGTAGCGGGAATCTACGAGCAGTACTTC.